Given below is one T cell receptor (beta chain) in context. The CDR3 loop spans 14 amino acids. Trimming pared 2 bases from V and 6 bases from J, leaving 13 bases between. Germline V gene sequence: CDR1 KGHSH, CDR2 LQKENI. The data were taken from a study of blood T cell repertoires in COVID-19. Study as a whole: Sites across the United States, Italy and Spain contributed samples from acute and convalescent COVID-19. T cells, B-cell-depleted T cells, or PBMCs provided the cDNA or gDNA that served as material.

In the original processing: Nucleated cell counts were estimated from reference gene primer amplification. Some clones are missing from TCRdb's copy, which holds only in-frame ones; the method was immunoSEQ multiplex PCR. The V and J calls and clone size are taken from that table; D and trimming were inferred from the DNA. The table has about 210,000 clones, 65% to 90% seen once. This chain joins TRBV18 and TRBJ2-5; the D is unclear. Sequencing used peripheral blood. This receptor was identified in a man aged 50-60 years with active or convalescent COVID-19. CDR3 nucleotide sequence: TGTGCCAGCTCACCATCGTCAGGTTCCCAGACCCAGTACTTC. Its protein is CASSPSSGSQTQYF.